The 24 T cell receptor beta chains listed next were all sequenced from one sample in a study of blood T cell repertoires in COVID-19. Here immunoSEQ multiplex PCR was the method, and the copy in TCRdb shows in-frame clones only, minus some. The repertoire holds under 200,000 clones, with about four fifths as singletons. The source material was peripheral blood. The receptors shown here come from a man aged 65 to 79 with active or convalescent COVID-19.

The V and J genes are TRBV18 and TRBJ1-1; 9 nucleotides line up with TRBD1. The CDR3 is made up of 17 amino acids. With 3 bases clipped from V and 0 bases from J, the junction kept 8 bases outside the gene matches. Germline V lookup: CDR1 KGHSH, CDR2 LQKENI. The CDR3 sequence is CASSPRTGDVMNTEAFF. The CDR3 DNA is TGTGCCAGCTCACCTCGGACAGGGGATGTAATGAACACTGAAGCTTTCTTT.

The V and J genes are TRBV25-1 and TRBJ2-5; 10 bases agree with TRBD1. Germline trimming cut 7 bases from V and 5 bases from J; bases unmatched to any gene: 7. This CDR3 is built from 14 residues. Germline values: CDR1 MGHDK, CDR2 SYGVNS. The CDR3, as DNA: TGTGCCAGCATTGGACAGGGGGGACTTGAGACCCAGTACTTC. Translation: CASIGQGGLETQYF.

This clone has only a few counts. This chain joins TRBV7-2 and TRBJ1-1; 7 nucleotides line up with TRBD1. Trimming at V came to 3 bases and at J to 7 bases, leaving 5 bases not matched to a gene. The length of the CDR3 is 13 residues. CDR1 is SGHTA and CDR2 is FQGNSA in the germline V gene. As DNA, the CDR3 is TGTGCCAGCAGCTTCCAAGGGGGCGGTGAAGCTTTCTTT. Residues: CASSFQGGGEAFF.

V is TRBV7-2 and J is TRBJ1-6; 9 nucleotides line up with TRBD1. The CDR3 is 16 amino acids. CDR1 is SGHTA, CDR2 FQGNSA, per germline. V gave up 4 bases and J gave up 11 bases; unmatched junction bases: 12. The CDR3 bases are TGTGCCAGCAGCTCGTCTCCGGGACAGGGTTTTCCACCCCTCCACTTT. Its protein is CASSSSPGQGFPPLHF.

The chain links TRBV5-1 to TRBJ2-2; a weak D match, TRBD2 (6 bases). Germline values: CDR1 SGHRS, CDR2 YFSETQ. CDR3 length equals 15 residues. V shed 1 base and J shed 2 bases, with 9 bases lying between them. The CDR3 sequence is CASSLWGDNTGELFF. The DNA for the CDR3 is TGCGCCAGCAGCTTGTGGGGGGATAACACCGGGGAGCTGTTTTTT.

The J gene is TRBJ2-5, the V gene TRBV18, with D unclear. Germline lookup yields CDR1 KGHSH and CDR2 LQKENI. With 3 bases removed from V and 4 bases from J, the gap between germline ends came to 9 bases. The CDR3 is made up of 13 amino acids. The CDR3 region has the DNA TGTGCCAGCTCACCTGAGGCCAGAGAGACCCAGTACTTC. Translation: CASSPEARETQYF.

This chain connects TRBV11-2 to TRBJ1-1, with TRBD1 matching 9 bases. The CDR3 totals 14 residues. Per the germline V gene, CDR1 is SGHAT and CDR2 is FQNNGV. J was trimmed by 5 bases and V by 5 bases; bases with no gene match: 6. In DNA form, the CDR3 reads TGTGCCAGCAGCACTGACAGGGGGGCGACTGAAGCTTTCTTT. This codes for CASSTDRGATEAFF. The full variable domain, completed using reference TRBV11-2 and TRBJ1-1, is EAGVAQSPRYKIIEKRQSVAFWCNPISGHATLYWYQQILGQGPKLLIQFQNNGVVDDSQLPKDRFSAERLKGVDSTLKIQPAKLEDSAVYLCASSTDRGATEAFFGQGTRLTVV.

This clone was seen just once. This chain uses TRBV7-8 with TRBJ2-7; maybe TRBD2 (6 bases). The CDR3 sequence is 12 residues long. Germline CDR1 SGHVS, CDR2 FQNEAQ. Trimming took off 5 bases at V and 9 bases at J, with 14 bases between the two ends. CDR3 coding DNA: TGTGCCAGCAGCCCCCCCGGGGGTCGGCAGTACTTC. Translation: CASSPPGGRQYF.

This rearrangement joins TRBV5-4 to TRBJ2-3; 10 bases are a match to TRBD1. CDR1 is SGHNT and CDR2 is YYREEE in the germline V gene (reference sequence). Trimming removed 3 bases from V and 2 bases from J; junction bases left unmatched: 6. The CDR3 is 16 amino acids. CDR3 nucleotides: TGTGCCAGCAGCTGGGGGGACAGGGGCTACACAGATACGCAGTATTTT. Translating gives CASSWGDRGYTDTQYF.

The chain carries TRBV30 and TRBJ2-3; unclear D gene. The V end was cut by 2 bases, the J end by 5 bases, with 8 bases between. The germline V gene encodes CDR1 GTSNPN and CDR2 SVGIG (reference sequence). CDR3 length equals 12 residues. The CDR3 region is CAWSLYGDTQYF. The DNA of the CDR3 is TGTGCCTGGAGTTTATACGGAGATACGCAGTATTTT.

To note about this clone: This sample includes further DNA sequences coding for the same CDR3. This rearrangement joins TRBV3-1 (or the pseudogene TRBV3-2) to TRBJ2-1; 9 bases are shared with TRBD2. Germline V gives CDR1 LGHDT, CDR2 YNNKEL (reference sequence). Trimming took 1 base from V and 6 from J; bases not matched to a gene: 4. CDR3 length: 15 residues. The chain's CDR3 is CASSQGLAGPNEQFF. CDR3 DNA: TGTGCCAGCAGCCAAGGGCTAGCGGGACCCAATGAGCAGTTCTTC.

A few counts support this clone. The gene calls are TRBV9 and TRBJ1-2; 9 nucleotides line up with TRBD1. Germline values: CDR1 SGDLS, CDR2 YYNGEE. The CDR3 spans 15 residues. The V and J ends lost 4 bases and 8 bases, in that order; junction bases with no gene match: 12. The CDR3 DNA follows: TGTGCCAGCAGCCCTGGCACAGGGGGCTTAGAGGGCTACACCTTC. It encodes CASSPGTGGLEGYTF.

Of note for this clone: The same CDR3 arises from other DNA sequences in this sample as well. CDR3 in amino acids: CASSLGQGFGYTF. The CDR3 DNA follows: TGTGCCAGCAGTTTAGGACAGGGGTTTGGCTACACCTTC. J is TRBJ1-2 and V is TRBV12-3 or TRBV12-4; TRBD1 matches 8 bases. Trimming at V came to 1 base and at J to 7 bases, leaving 2 bases not matched to a gene. This CDR3 spans 13 amino acids.

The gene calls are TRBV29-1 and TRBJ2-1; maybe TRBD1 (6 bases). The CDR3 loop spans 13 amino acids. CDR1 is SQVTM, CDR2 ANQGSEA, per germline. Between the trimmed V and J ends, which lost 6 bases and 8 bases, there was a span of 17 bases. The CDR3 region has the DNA TGCAGCGTGCTATCCAGGGGCGCGTATGAGCAGTTCTTC. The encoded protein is CSVLSRGAYEQFF.

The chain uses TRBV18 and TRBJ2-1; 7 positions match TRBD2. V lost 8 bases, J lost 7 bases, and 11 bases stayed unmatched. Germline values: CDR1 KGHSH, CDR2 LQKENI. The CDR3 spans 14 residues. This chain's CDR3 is CASLPGGRENEQFF. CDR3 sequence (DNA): TGTGCCAGCCTCCCTGGGGGGAGGGAGAATGAGCAGTTCTTC.

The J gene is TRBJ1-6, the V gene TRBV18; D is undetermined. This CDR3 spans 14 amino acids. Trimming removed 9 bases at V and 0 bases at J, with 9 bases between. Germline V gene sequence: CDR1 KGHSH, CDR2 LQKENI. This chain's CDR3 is CASSEASYNSPLHF. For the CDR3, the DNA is TGTGCCAGTTCGGAGGCCTCCTATAATTCACCCCTCCACTTT.

Here the CDR3 DNA reads TGTGCCTGGAGTGGAGGCCAGCGGGGGTTGCAAGAGACCCAGTACTTC. Protein sequence: CAWSGGQRGLQETQYF. The chain recombines TRBV30 with TRBJ2-5; the match to TRBD2 covers 8 bases. The trim removed 1 base at V and 2 bases at J, leaving 9 bases unmatched. Germline V gene lookup returns CDR1 GTSNPN and CDR2 SVGIG (reference sequence). The CDR3 is 16 residues long. The whole variable domain, remainder taken from reference TRBV30 and TRBJ2-5, is SQTIHQWPATLVQPVGSPLSLECTVEGTSNPNLYWYRQAAGRGLQLLFYSVGIGQISSEVPQNLSASRPQDRQFILSSKKLLLSDSGFYLCAWSGGQRGLQETQYFGPGTRLLVL.

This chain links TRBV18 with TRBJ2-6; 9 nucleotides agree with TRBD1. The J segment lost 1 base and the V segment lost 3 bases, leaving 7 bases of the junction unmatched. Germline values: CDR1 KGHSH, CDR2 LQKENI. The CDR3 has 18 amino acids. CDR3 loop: CASSPFEDRGSGANVLTF. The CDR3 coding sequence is TGTGCCAGCTCACCCTTTGAGGACAGGGGTTCTGGGGCCAACGTCCTGACTTTC.

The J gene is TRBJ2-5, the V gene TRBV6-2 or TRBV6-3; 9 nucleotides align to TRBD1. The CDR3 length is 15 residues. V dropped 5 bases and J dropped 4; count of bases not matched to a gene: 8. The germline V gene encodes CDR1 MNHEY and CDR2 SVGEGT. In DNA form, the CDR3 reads TGTGCCAGCAGTCGATCCACAGGGGGCGGAGAGACCCAGTACTTC. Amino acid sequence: CASSRSTGGGETQYF.

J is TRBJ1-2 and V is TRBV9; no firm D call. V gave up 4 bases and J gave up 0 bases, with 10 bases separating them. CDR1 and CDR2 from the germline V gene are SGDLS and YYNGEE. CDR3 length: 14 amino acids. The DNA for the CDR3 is TGTGCCAGCAGCCTCCGGAGTACTAACTATGGCTACACCTTC. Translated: CASSLRSTNYGYTF.

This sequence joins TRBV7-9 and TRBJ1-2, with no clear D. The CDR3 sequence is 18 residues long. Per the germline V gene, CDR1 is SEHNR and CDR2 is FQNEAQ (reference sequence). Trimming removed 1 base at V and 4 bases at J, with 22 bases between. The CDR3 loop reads CASSLDTWRLRRAYGYTF. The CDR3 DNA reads TGTGCCAGCAGCTTAGACACCTGGAGGCTCAGGCGGGCCTATGGCTACACCTTC.

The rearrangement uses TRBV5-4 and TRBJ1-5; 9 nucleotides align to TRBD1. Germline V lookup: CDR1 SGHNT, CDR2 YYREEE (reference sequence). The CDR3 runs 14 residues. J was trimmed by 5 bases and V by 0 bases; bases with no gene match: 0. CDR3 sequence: CASSLGTGDQPQHF. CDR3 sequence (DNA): TGTGCCAGCAGCTTGGGGACAGGGGATCAGCCCCAGCATTTT.

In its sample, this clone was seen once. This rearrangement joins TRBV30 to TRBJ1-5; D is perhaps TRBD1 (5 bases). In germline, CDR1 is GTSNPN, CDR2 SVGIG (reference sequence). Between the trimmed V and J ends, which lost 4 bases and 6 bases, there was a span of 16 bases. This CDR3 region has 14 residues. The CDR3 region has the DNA TGTGCCTGGACCTCCGGGGGGGAGGGTCAGCCCCAGCATTTT. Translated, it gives CAWTSGGEGQPQHF.

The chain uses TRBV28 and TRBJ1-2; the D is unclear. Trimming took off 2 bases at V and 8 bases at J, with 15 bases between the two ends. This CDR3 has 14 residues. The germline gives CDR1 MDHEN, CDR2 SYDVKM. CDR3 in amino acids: CASSLGPLIGGYTF. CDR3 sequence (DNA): TGTGCCAGCAGTTTAGGTCCCCTGATCGGGGGCTACACCTTC.